This T cell receptor (beta chain) was identified during a study of beta chain features in type 1 diabetes. Study conclusions and caveats: Equally in patients and controls, shorter templates might have been favored by PCR. Type 1 diabetes patients had TCRB CDR3s that were shorter (moderately but significantly so) in all four CD4+ subsets. HLA effects on TCRB rearrangement stayed unresolved here.

In this sample, this clone turned up a few times. What it recognizes is unknown. The germline CDR1 and CDR2 sequences are SGHTA and FQGNSA. Trimming took 4 bases from V and 4 from J, leaving 8 bases between them. The CDR3 runs to 13 residues. As every portion of the isolated RNA was reverse transcribed, the sequencing read expressed TCRB transcripts. Deep immunoSEQ sequencing covered naive, central memory and regulatory T cell samples. The repertoire was sequenced with immunoSEQ multiplex PCR; TCRdb's copy has only in-frame clones and lacks some. This sample has 640,000 or so clones; around an eighth occur once, and the top ten carry 0.03% to 0.045%.

Sequenced: naive CD4+ T cells from blood. The receptor comes from a man between 18 and 35 years old with type 1 diabetes. The chain uses TRBV7-2 and TRBJ2-1; D remains unclear. CDR3 nucleotide sequence: TGTGCCAGCAGCTCTACAAATTACAATGAGCAGTTCTTC. Translating gives CASSSTNYNEQFF.